The clone carrying this T cell receptor (beta chain) was counted a few times. Antigen: not known. This record comes from a study of identical twins. The study, taken as a whole, reports: The models systematically underestimated how much out-of-frame TCR alpha was shared in monozygotic twins. Zero-insertion analyses were open to partial confounding by invariant MAIT and iNKT cells.

A universal primer site was incorporated via template switching, and the cDNA contained unique molecular identifiers. Each CDR3 protein is one row after TCRdb ran MiXCR on the 5' RACE reads. The data show about 810,000 distinct CDR3 sequences, with roughly 12% seen just once and under 2% held by the top ten. This sample was shared with a second study, whose subject was yellow fever vaccine responses in identical twins.

The source material was PBMCs. This receptor was obtained from a woman under 30 in good health.

The CDR3 DNA follows: TGCGCCAGCAGCCAAGTGGCAGGGAGGTCTTACAATGAGCAGTTCTTC. It is translated as CASSQVAGRSYNEQFF. The chain has TRBV4-1 and TRBJ2-1, with D possibly matching TRBD2 (6 bases). Germline V CDR1 and CDR2: MGHRA, YSYEKL. There are 16 residues in the CDR3. Deletions cut 1 base from V and 4 bases from J, with 14 bases between.